This T cell receptor (beta chain) emerged from a study of blood T cell repertoires in COVID-19. This CDR3 is 14 amino acids long. V was cut by 1 base and J by 6 bases, with 13 bases left in between. Germline lookup yields CDR1 SGHTS and CDR2 YDEGEE. TCRdb keeps only in-frame clones here, not all; method: immunoSEQ multiplex PCR. The sample holds about 480,000 clones, about nine tenths seen once. The receptor was isolated from a woman aged 45-65 years with COVID-19, enrolled during active disease. V gene TRBV5-8 combines with J gene TRBJ1-2, with D possibly TRBD1 on 6 matching bases. The specimen was peripheral blood. This CDR3 reads CASSLWSGADGYTF. In nucleotides, the CDR3 is TGTGCCAGCAGCTTGTGGTCAGGGGCAGATGGCTACACCTTC.